Listed below are T cell receptor beta chains from one sample, sequenced in a study of OX40 agonist ivuxolimab in advanced cancers. Profiling relied on immunoSEQ multiplex PCR, and the TCRdb table lists in-frame clones only, not all of them. The sample consists of over 55,000 clones, approximately 93% of them appearing once. The sample here was CD4+ or CD8+ T cells sorted from blood, taken in a trial of the OX40 agonist ivuxolimab. Receptors were obtained from an adult with an advanced solid tumor such as melanoma, head and neck, liver or kidney cancer. Each CDR3 is given with its conserved first and last residue. Each record gives: J gene, V gene, D gene, clone size, CDR3 DNA, CDR3 protein. D genes are given only for firm matches. Not every row has a clone size; where given, it reads once, few, many or a size class.

TRBJ1-1 | TRBV18 | TRBD1 | . | TGTGCCAGCTCACCCCTTGGACAGGACACTGAAGCTTTCTTT | CASSPLGQDTEAFF
TRBJ2-3 | TRBV19 | . | . | TGTGCCACTAGCCAACGGAGGACAGATACGCAGTATTTT | CATSQRRTDTQYF
TRBJ2-2 | TRBV5-1 | . | . | TGCGCCAGCAGCTTGGTAGGTAGCGGCAACACCGGGGAGCTGTTTTTT | CASSLVGSGNTGELFF
TRBJ2-1 | TRBV7-8 | TRBD2 | . | TGTGCCAGCAGCCCGGAAACTAGCGACGAGCAGTTCTTC | CASSPETSDEQFF
TRBJ1-3 | TRBV6-1 | . | . | TGTGCCAGCAGTCTTACAGGGAATGGAAGCACCATATATTTT | CASSLTGNGSTIYF
TRBJ1-4 | TRBV5-6 | . | . | TGTGCCAGCAGCTTCGGCTACCGCGCTAGTGCAACTAATGAAAAACTGTTTTTT | CASSFGYRASATNEKLFF
TRBJ2-3 | TRBV2 | . | . | TGTGCCAGCGGGCGCACAGATACGCAGTATTTT | CASGRTDTQYF
TRBJ1-2 | TRBV19 | TRBD1 | . | TGTGCCAGTAGTATCGGCGGGACAGGGGGCTATGGCTACACCTTC | CASSIGGTGGYGYTF
TRBJ1-3 | TRBV18 | . | . | TGTGCCAGCTCACCAACAACAGGGTACTCTGGAAACACCATATATTTT | CASSPTTGYSGNTIYF
TRBJ1-4 | TRBV11-2 | TRBD1 | . | TGTGCCAGCAGCCCCTTATGGACAGGTAGTGAAAAACTGTTTTTT | CASSPLWTGSEKLFF
TRBJ1-1 | TRBV18 | TRBD1 | . | TGTGCCAGCTCATCCAGGGGACAGGGGGCATCTGAAGCTTTCTTT | CASSSRGQGASEAFF
TRBJ2-5 | TRBV10-3 | TRBD2 | . | TGTGCCATCAACGGGGGGTTACAAGAGACCCAGTACTTC | CAINGGLQETQYF
TRBJ2-1 | TRBV5-1 | . | . | TGCGCCAGCAGTGAGTCCTACAATGAGCAGTTCTTC | CASSESYNEQFF
TRBJ2-2 | TRBV11-3 | TRBD1 | . | TGTGCCAGCAGCTTATCGGGACAGGGGACGACCGGGGAGCTGTTTTTT | CASSLSGQGTTGELFF
TRBJ2-3 | TRBV11-3 | . | . | TGTGCCAGCAGCTTATACCGTACCCCCTCCCTGAGGGCAGATACGCAGTATTTT | CASSLYRTPSLRADTQYF
TRBJ2-3 | TRBV28 | . | . | TGTGCCAGCAGTCCCACAGGGTCTGGGGCAGATACGCAGTATTTT | CASSPTGSGADTQYF
TRBJ2-2 | TRBV29-1 | . | once | TGCAGCGTTGAAGGGCCGGGGAACACCGGGGAGCTGTTTTTT | CSVEGPGNTGELFF
TRBJ2-5 | TRBV19 | TRBD2 | . | TGTGCCAGTAGTATAGGGCCTAGCGGGCCTTCAATCCAAGAGACCCAGTACTTC | CASSIGPSGPSIQETQYF
TRBJ2-7 | TRBV7-9 | . | . | TGTGCCAGCAGCTTGGGAGTAGCGAGGGACGAGCAGTACTTC | CASSLGVARDEQYF
TRBJ1-2 | TRBV9 | . | few | TGTGCCAGCAGCGCCGGGGCCCCATATAACTATGGCTACACCTTC | CASSAGAPYNYGYTF
TRBJ2-7 | TRBV6-6 | TRBD1 | once | TGTGCCAGCCGGAATTCCGGGACAGGGTCCTACGAGCAGTACTTC | CASRNSGTGSYEQYF
TRBJ2-1 | TRBV6-5 | . | . | TGTGCCAGCCAGGGACCCAATGAGCAGTTCTTC | CASQGPNEQFF
TRBJ2-2 | TRBV28 | . | few | TGTGCCACCGGGACGGTGAACACCGGGGAGCTGTTTTTT | CATGTVNTGELFF
TRBJ1-3 | TRBV28 | . | once | TGTGCCAGCAAGTGGGGATCCGGAAACACCATATATTTT | CASKWGSGNTIYF
TRBJ2-5 | TRBV9 | . | few | TGTGCCAGCAGCGTAGCGGCTAGCACACAAGAGACCCAGTACTTC | CASSVAASTQETQYF
TRBJ1-1 | TRBV27 | . | . | TGTGCCAGCATGGGGCAGGTTGGGAACACTGAAGCTTTCTTT | CASMGQVGNTEAFF
TRBJ1-5 | TRBV2 | . | . | TGTGCCAGCAGGGCGGGAAGTGATCAGCCCCAGCATTTT | CASRAGSDQPQHF
TRBJ2-5 | TRBV6-1 | . | . | TGTGCCAGCACCACATCAATCAGGGCTGGGGAGACCCAGTACTTC | CASTTSIRAGETQYF
TRBJ2-5 | TRBV5-1 | . | . | TGCGCCAGCAGCTTGGGCGGGGAACAAGAGACCCAGTACTTC | CASSLGGEQETQYF
TRBJ2-1 | TRBV6-5 | . | . | TGTGCCAGCAGTTACATCGCGGGATCGGAGGTTGAGCAGTTCTTC | CASSYIAGSEVEQFF
TRBJ2-3 | TRBV28 | . | . | TGTGCCAGCAGTTTGACTCCGGGACCCACCTACTCCACAGATACGCAGTATTTT | CASSLTPGPTYSTDTQYF
TRBJ2-6 | TRBV19 | . | . | TGTGCCAGTAGTCCTATGGGGGGATCTGGGGCCAACGTCCTGACTTTC | CASSPMGGSGANVLTF
TRBJ2-1 | TRBV7-6 | . | . | TGTGCCAGCAGCTTAAACAGTGGTGATGAGCAGTTCTTC | CASSLNSGDEQFF
TRBJ2-1 | TRBV18 | TRBD1 | . | TGTGCCAGCTCAGAGGGACAGCCCCCGGGTGAGCAGTTCTTC | CASSEGQPPGEQFF
TRBJ1-1 | TRBV6-4 | TRBD1 | few | TGTGCCAAGGACAGGTGGACTGAAGCTTTCTTT | CAKDRWTEAFF
TRBJ2-3 | TRBV20-1 | . | . | TGCAGTGCTAGAGTGTCAGATACGCAGTATTTT | CSARVSDTQYF
TRBJ2-2 | TRBV27 | . | . | TGTGCCAGCAGTCCGCAGGGATATGGCGGGGAGCTGTTTTTT | CASSPQGYGGELFF